This is a list of T cell receptor beta chains from one sample in a study of blood T cells in healthy people across ages. TCRdb re-called the 5' RACE reads through MiXCR, storing one row per CDR3 protein. The sample contains more than 1 million distinct CDR3 sequences, more than 40% of which appear only once. Specimen: blood. These receptors were collected from a woman aged 55 to 70 in good health. Each CDR3 is given without its conserved first and last residue.

TRBV7-8	TRBJ2-1	ASSSLWEPNEQF
TRBV20-1	-	SARGRQEQGWSYEQY
TRBV20-1	TRBJ2-3	SARDRGTSRQDTQY
TRBV27	TRBJ2-4	ASSSSTEAFFGQGIQY
TRBV20-1	TRBJ2-7	SAETRSYEQY
TRBV29-1	TRBJ2-1	SVEDPQRESYNEQF
TRBV10-3	TRBJ1-1	AIVKGRGTEAF
TRBV18	TRBJ2-7	ASSPSSGVEQY
TRBV20-1	TRBJ2-3	SVQKGTDTQY
TRBV3-1	TRBJ2-5	ASSQAPGSSDHGAQY
TRBV10-3	TRBJ2-3	AISGEPSEQSTDTQY
TRBV29-1	TRBJ1-2	SVRREGGYT